This entry lists 32 T cell receptor beta chains sequenced from one sample in a study of memory CD4+ T cells and cytomegalovirus serostatus. The table came from immunoSEQ multiplex PCR; TCRdb's copy has only in-frame clones and leaves some out. The sample lists tens of thousands of clones, roughly four fifths occurring once. Single viable CD3+CD4+CD8-CD45RO+ cells were sorted as the memory CD4+ T cells. The sample taken for sequencing was memory CD4+ T cells from blood. The source is an adult in good health and CMV-seropositive.

Only a few counts were recorded for this clone. V usage is TRBV5-1 and J usage is TRBJ2-1, with D possibly being TRBD2 (6 bases). The CDR3 consists of 15 residues. CDR1 SGHRS and CDR2 YFSETQ come from the germline V gene. With 2 bases removed from V and 8 bases from J, the gap between germline ends came to 17 bases. Here the CDR3 DNA reads TGCGCCAGCAGCTTCGCCCCGGACTACGAGGATGAGCAGTTCTTC. Translated, it gives CASSFAPDYEDEQFF.

This chain links TRBV10-3 with TRBJ1-5, with unresolved D. Germline CDR1 and CDR2: ENHRY and SYGVKD. With 0 bases removed from V and 1 base from J, the gap between germline ends came to 10 bases. The CDR3 has 16 amino acids. In nucleotides, the CDR3 is TGTGCCATCAGTGAGTCGTCATTCGTAAGCAATCAGCCCCAGCATTTT. Encoded protein: CAISESSFVSNQPQHF.

The table lists this clone with a few counts. This chain uses TRBV9 with TRBJ2-5; D not certain. The CDR3 totals 14 residues. With 1 base removed from V and 2 bases from J, the gap between germline ends came to 9 bases. The germline CDR1 and CDR2 sequences are SGDLS and YYNGEE. The CDR3 spells CASSVLSLQETQYF. The CDR3 bases are TGTGCCAGCAGCGTACTTTCCTTACAAGAGACCCAGTACTTC.

This clone was observed once. V usage is TRBV15 and J usage is TRBJ2-7, with a weak D call TRBD2 (7 bases). This CDR3 comprises 15 residues. The germline V and J ends were trimmed by 0 bases and 7 bases, with 16 bases remaining between them. Germline CDR1 reads LNHNV; CDR2 reads YYDKDF (reference sequence). The CDR3 loop reads CATSREGRGVREQYF. Written as DNA, the CDR3 is TGTGCCACCAGCAGAGAGGGGAGGGGGGTAAGGGAGCAGTACTTC.

This clone came up a few times. The chain uses TRBV11-2 and TRBJ2-5; 7 bases map to TRBD2. Germline-derived CDR1 and CDR2 are SGHAT and FQNNGV. The length of the CDR3 is 15 residues. With 1 base clipped from V and 1 base from J, the junction kept 3 bases outside the gene matches. The CDR3 DNA reads TGTGCCAGCAGCTTAGGGGGGACTACCCAAGAGACCCAGTACTTC. It yields the protein CASSLGGTTQETQYF.

The chain links TRBV5-1 to TRBJ1-3, with D maybe TRBD1 (6 bases). The CDR3 has 13 residues. The V gene lost 0 bases and the J gene lost 6 bases, with 7 bases spanning the gap. The germline CDR1 and CDR2 sequences are SGHRS and YFSETQ. The CDR3 DNA follows: TGCGCCAGCAGCTTGGGACAGGCAAACACCATATATTTT. It encodes CASSLGQANTIYF.

J is TRBJ1-4 and V is TRBV15; a weak D match, TRBD1 (6 bases). V shed 3 bases and J shed 9 bases, with 14 bases lying between them. The CDR3 is 14 amino acids. CDR1 is LNHNV, CDR2 YYDKDF, per germline (reference sequence). CDR3 bases: TGTGCCACCAGCAGTGACAGGCCGGACCAAAAACTGTTTTTT. It translates to CATSSDRPDQKLFF. The complete variable domain, with remaining parts taken from reference TRBV15 and TRBJ1-4, reads DAMVIQNPRYQVTQFGKPVTLSCSQTLNHNVMYWYQQKSSQAPKLLFHYYDKDFNNEADTPDNFQSRRPNTSFCFLDIRSPGLGDTAMYLCATSSDRPDQKLFFGSGTQLSVL.

This clone was counted a few times. This chain joins TRBV6-7 and TRBJ1-5, with TRBD1 identical over 7 bases. TRBV6-7 is treated as an ORF (open reading frame) with a function not yet certain. The ends lost 7 bases at V and 0 bases at J; junction bases unmatched: 12. The CDR3 is made up of 17 amino acids. CDR3 coding DNA: TGTGCCAGCAATCTAATTCGGGACAGCTATAGCAATCAGCCCCAGCATTTT. Amino acids: CASNLIRDSYSNQPQHF.

The rearrangement uses TRBV11-2 and TRBJ2-3; no firm D call. Between the trimmed V and J ends, which lost 6 bases and 0 bases, there was a span of 16 bases. The CDR3 loop spans 16 amino acids. The germline CDR1 and CDR2 sequences are SGHAT and FQNNGV. The CDR3 is CASSPWGQLSTDTQYF. The CDR3 DNA reads as TGTGCCAGCAGTCCATGGGGTCAGCTTAGCACAGATACGCAGTATTTT.

V usage is TRBV10-3 and J usage is TRBJ1-2; 10 bases line up with TRBD1. V dropped 2 bases and J dropped 4; count of bases not matched to a gene: 4. The CDR3 sequence is 15 residues long. Germline values: CDR1 ENHRY, CDR2 SYGVKD. The CDR3 nucleotides read TGTGCCATCAGTGAGGGGACAGGGGTCAGCTATGGCTACACCTTC. As protein: CAISEGTGVSYGYTF.

This rearrangement joins TRBV5-5 to TRBJ2-6, with D perhaps assigned TRBD1 or TRBD2 (5 bases each). Trimming removed 6 bases from V and 0 bases from J, with 13 bases in between. Germline CDR1 and CDR2: SGHKS and YYEKEE (reference sequence). This CDR3 region has 16 residues. The CDR3, as DNA: TGTGCCAGCACCCGGGACCGACCCTCTGGGGCCAACGTCCTGACTTTC. Translation: CASTRDRPSGANVLTF.

The V call is TRBV10-3, the J call TRBJ1-3; D unclear. This CDR3 contains 16 residues. Trimming stripped 3 bases from V and 3 bases from J, with 15 bases between. CDR1 is ENHRY, CDR2 SYGVKD, per germline. This CDR3 reads CAISDYHSGLGNTIYF. In nucleotides, the CDR3 is TGTGCCATCAGTGACTATCACAGCGGCCTTGGAAACACCATATATTTT.

The chain carries TRBV2 and TRBJ1-5; perhaps TRBD1 as D (5 bases). CDR1 SNHLY and CDR2 FYNNEI come from the germline V gene. The CDR3 totals 14 residues. With 6 bases removed from V and 4 bases from J, the gap between germline ends came to 13 bases. CDR3 sequence reads: CASSPDSKNQPQHF. CDR3 DNA: TGTGCCAGCAGCCCCGACAGTAAGAATCAGCCCCAGCATTTT. Full variable domain (outside the CDR3, taken from reference TRBV2 and TRBJ1-5): EPEVTQTPSHQVTQMGQEVILRCVPISNHLYFYWYRQILGQKVEFLVSFYNNEISEKSEIFDDQFSVERPDGSNFTLKIRSTKLEDSAMYFCASSPDSKNQPQHFGDGTRLSIL.

V usage is TRBV5-1 and J usage is TRBJ2-5; D unresolved. Trimming cost V 4 bases and J 3 bases, with 7 bases left between them. The CDR3 consists of 12 residues. CDR1 is SGHRS, CDR2 YFSETQ, per germline. The CDR3 DNA sequence: TGCGCCAGCAGCGAGTTAGAAGAGACCCAGTACTTC. It codes for CASSELEETQYF.

The V and J genes are TRBV6-1 and TRBJ2-5; 8 bases align to TRBD2. The J segment lost 4 bases and the V segment lost 11 bases, leaving 9 bases of the junction unmatched. Germline lookup yields CDR1 MNHNS and CDR2 SASEGT. The CDR3 consists of 13 residues. The CDR3 loop is CAASGGLIETQYF. CDR3 nucleotides: TGTGCCGCCAGCGGGGGCCTCATAGAGACCCAGTACTTC.

This clone was observed a few times. This chain joins TRBV28 and TRBJ1-5; perhaps TRBD1 as D (5 bases). The length of the CDR3 is 12 residues. The germline CDR1 and CDR2 sequences are MDHEN and SYDVKM. V was pared by 6 bases and J by 2 bases, with 5 bases between. The CDR3 DNA follows: TGTGCCAGCAGACAGGGCAATCAGCCCCAGCATTTT. As protein: CASRQGNQPQHF.

V and J are TRBV7-6 and TRBJ2-3, with a possible D match to TRBD1 (5 bases). This CDR3 contains 13 residues. Germline-derived CDR1 and CDR2 are SGHVS and FNYEAQ. V lost 0 bases and J lost 6, with 7 bases in between. CDR3: CASSLAWGDTQYF. The CDR3 DNA sequence: TGTGCCAGCAGCTTAGCATGGGGCGATACGCAGTATTTT. The full variable domain, in which reference TRBV7-6 and TRBJ2-3 provide the parts outside the CDR3, is GAGVSQSPRYKVTKRGQDVALRCDPISGHVSLYWYRQALGQGPEFLTYFNYEAQQDKSGLPNDRFSAERPEGSISTLTIQRTEQRDSAMYRCASSLAWGDTQYFGPGTRLTVL.

The V gene is TRBV7-2, the J gene TRBJ2-3; perhaps TRBD2 as D (6 bases). The length of the CDR3 is 13 residues. V was trimmed by 4 bases and J by 9 bases, leaving 14 bases between them. Germline assignment: CDR1 SGHTA and CDR2 FQGNSA. The CDR3 loop is CASSSDPSGTQYF. CDR3 in DNA: TGTGCCAGCAGCTCCGACCCGAGCGGGACGCAGTATTTT.

The chain has TRBV6-6 and TRBJ1-1; D unresolved. V shed 2 bases and J shed 5 bases, with 12 bases lying between them. This CDR3 has 14 residues. Germline V gene lookup returns CDR1 MNHNY and CDR2 SVGAGI (reference sequence). CDR3 DNA: TGTGCCAGCAGTTACCTAGAGGGAGGAACTGAAGCTTTCTTT. It specifies CASSYLEGGTEAFF.

The rearrangement joins TRBV18 to TRBJ2-5; D ambiguous. TRBJ2-7 explains the end of the DNA better; the J call may be wrong. CDR3 length: 13 residues. The germline V gene has CDR1 KGHSH and CDR2 LQKENI. Here the CDR3 reads CASSRSASYEQYF. CDR3 coding DNA: TGTGCCAGTAGCAGGTCAGCCTCCTACGAGCAGTACTTC.

This clone showed up just a few times. The rearrangement links TRBV4-3 to TRBJ1-6, with no clear D. Germline CDR1 and CDR2: LGHNA and YSLEER. Trimming cost V 0 bases and J 2 bases, with 8 bases left between them. The CDR3 extends over 16 amino acids. CDR3 DNA: TGCGCCAGCAGCCAAGAATCCAGAGCCTATAATTCACCCCTCCACTTT. Translating gives CASSQESRAYNSPLHF.

This chain uses TRBV11-3 with TRBJ2-1; 11 nucleotides align to TRBD1. The CDR3 is 15 residues long. The trim removed 0 bases at V and 6 bases at J, leaving 1 base unmatched. Germline CDR1 reads SGHNT; CDR2 reads YENEEA. CDR3 amino acids: CASSLDGTGGNEQFF. In nucleotides, the CDR3 is TGTGCCAGCAGCTTAGATGGGACAGGGGGCAATGAGCAGTTCTTC.

A single count supports this clone. This rearrangement joins TRBV5-1 to TRBJ1-4; 7 bases are a match to TRBD1. Germline trimming cut 2 bases from V and 5 bases from J; bases unmatched to any gene: 6. CDR1 is SGHRS, CDR2 YFSETQ, per germline. The CDR3 spans 15 residues. Here the CDR3 DNA reads TGCGCCAGCAGCTTCCAGGGGGGGAGGAATGAAAAACTGTTTTTT. Protein: CASSFQGGRNEKLFF.

This chain links TRBV10-3 with TRBJ2-1; D not certain. The V gene's germline CDR1 is ENHRY and CDR2 SYGVKD. Trimming took off 0 bases at V and 5 bases at J, with 11 bases between the two ends. The length of the CDR3 is 15 residues. CDR3 protein: CAISESRTVNNEQFF. Written as DNA, the CDR3 is TGTGCCATCAGTGAGTCTAGGACGGTAAACAATGAGCAGTTCTTC.

Comment on this clone: Sequence at one end of the junction differs from germline and may be a read error. The chain carries TRBV7-2 and TRBJ2-3; 7 positions agree with TRBD2. The CDR3 is made up of 15 amino acids. Germline values: CDR1 SGHTA, CDR2 FQGNSA. CDR3: CASSLAREGTDTQYF. The CDR3 bases are TGTGCCAGCAGCCTAGCCAGGGAGGGGACAGATACGCAGTATTTT.

This clone was seen just once. This chain connects TRBV2 to TRBJ2-5, with 8 bases fitting TRBD2. The germline V gene encodes CDR1 SNHLY and CDR2 FYNNEI. The trim removed 5 bases at V and 4 bases at J, leaving 9 bases unmatched. This CDR3 contains 15 residues. This CDR3 is CASSLNRGGRETQYF. As DNA, the CDR3 is TGTGCCAGCAGTTTAAATCGGGGGGGCAGAGAGACCCAGTACTTC.

A few counts support this clone. The chain combines TRBV7-2 with TRBJ2-1, with unresolved D. Germline assignment: CDR1 SGHTA and CDR2 FQGNSA. V lost 2 bases and J lost 10, with 15 bases in between. This CDR3 spans 14 amino acids. The CDR3 region is CASSLFPPGREQFF. The CDR3, as DNA: TGTGCCAGCAGCTTATTTCCACCCGGGCGGGAGCAGTTCTTC.

The chain carries TRBV9 and TRBJ1-1, with 8 bases identical to TRBD1. The V gene's germline CDR1 is SGDLS and CDR2 YYNGEE. V dropped 0 bases and J dropped 10; count of bases not matched to a gene: 8. CDR3 length equals 14 residues. Written as DNA, the CDR3 is TGTGCCAGCAGCGTAGAGCTAACAGGGGGGGGAGCTTTCTTT. This gives the protein CASSVELTGGGAFF.

Notes on this clone: Different DNA sequences within this sample yield the same CDR3. V and J are TRBV5-1 and TRBJ2-1, with 7 bases matching TRBD1. The germline CDR1 and CDR2 sequences are SGHRS and YFSETQ. This CDR3 has 15 residues. The V gene end was trimmed by 0 bases and the J gene end by 3 bases; junction bases not matched to a gene: 3. CDR3 amino acids: CASSLGGQSYNEQFF. The CDR3 DNA is TGCGCCAGCAGCTTGGGGGGACAGAGCTACAATGAGCAGTTCTTC.

The rearrangement uses TRBV15 and TRBJ2-2; the D is unclear. Deletions cut 3 bases from V and 5 bases from J, with 13 bases between. Per the germline V gene, CDR1 is LNHNV and CDR2 is YYDKDF (reference sequence). The CDR3 spans 15 residues. The CDR3 loop reads CATSSQDRLTGELFF. The CDR3 DNA reads TGTGCCACCAGCAGCCAGGACCGTTTAACCGGGGAGCTGTTTTTT.

The chain links TRBV6-5 to TRBJ1-6; D not resolved. The CDR3 consists of 16 residues. The germline V gene has CDR1 MNHEY and CDR2 SVGAGI. V gave up 4 bases and J gave up 2 bases, with 12 bases separating them. The CDR3 nucleotides are TGTGCCAGCAGTTCCCAGGAAGGGACCTATAATTCACCCCTCCACTTT. This codes for CASSSQEGTYNSPLHF.

The gene calls are TRBV2 and TRBJ2-2, with 10 bases that match TRBD1. Germline V gene sequence: CDR1 SNHLY, CDR2 FYNNEI. CDR3 length: 14 amino acids. J was trimmed by 5 bases and V by 4 bases; bases with no gene match: 1. CDR3 nucleotides: TGTGCCAGCAGTGGACAGGGGGCAACCGGGGAGCTGTTTTTT. Amino acid sequence: CASSGQGATGELFF.